This entry concerns a single T cell receptor beta chain. The target antigen is unknown. The record originates from a study of radiation and T cells in renal cell carcinoma. Time point: blood 4 weeks post-SBRT, at nephrectomy. Treatment meaning: 15 Gy SBRT to primary tumor, nephrectomy 4 weeks later. Nephrectomy followed 15 Gy stereotactic body radiation by 4 weeks. Serial blood draws occurred at baseline and 2 and 4 weeks post-SBRT. The patient's renal cell carcinoma had clear cell pathology. Using immunoSEQ multiplex PCR, the repertoire was profiled, and TCRdb retains in-frame clones only, with some absent. This table has 130,000 to 150,000 clones, approximately 86% appearing once. Study-wide results and limits: In blood, top tumor clones expanded by 2 weeks, shrinking by 4.

The CDR3 has 14 amino acids. V lost 1 base and J lost 1, with 5 bases in between. Germline-derived CDR1 and CDR2 are SGHVS and FQNEAQ. The rearrangement joins TRBV7-8 to TRBJ1-5; D is uncertain. The source material was blood, sampled from a patient whose treatment included radiotherapy and nephrectomy. This TCR was sampled from a woman aged 45 to 65 with renal cell carcinoma. The CDR3 here is CASSLGISNQPQHF. In DNA, the CDR3 is TGTGCCAGCAGCTTAGGTATCAGCAATCAGCCCCAGCATTTT.